These T cell receptor beta chains were read from a single sample in a study of Ad26.COV2.S vaccination and SARS-CoV-2 variants. TCRdb's copy holds only in-frame clones and misses some; the assay was immunoSEQ multiplex PCR. The data hold about 480,000 clones, with roughly 89% observed a single time. The material sequenced was peripheral blood, taken in a trial of Ad26.COV2.S vaccine versus placebo. The receptors were sampled from a person between 18 and 65 years old who received the Ad26.COV2.S COVID-19 vaccine or a placebo. Each CDR3 is given with its conserved first and last residue. Fields, in order: J gene, V gene, CDR3 protein.

>TRBJ1-2|TRBV2
CASSEGGANYGYTF
>TRBJ1-6|TRBV14
CASSLTGTNSPLHF
>TRBJ2-7|TRBV6-5
CASRQGTTYEQYF
>TRBJ2-3|TRBV19
CASSITTRAGDTQYF
>TRBJ1-2|TRBV7-8
CASSLVQDYGYTF
>TRBJ2-7|TRBV2
CASRRTTLEQYF
>TRBJ2-7|TRBV5-1
CASSLQPGAPTEQYF
>TRBJ2-7|TRBV6-4
CASSLSSEQYF
>TRBJ2-1|TRBV5-4
CASSPAKGGFYNEQFF
>TRBJ2-7|TRBV7-2
CASTPTGGYRGQYF
>TRBJ1-6|TRBV27
CASRDRVGSPLHF
>TRBJ2-5|TRBV19
CASSIWGEETQYF
>TRBJ1-2|TRBV18
CASSPDGGHYGYTF
>TRBJ2-1|TRBV4-2
CASSQDRGGPPYNEQFF
>TRBJ1-2|TRBV15
CATSRDRYSDYGYTF
>TRBJ1-1|TRBV4-1
CASSQFRLNTEAFF
>TRBJ1-2|TRBV28
CASKGGSIPYGYTF
>TRBJ1-2|TRBV7-2
CASSPSGANYGYTF
>TRBJ2-1|TRBV6-5
CAGGRRTNSNEQFF
>TRBJ1-5|TRBV11-2
CASSLSRESNQPQHF
>TRBJ1-1|TRBV6-5
CASSAGAGGTEAFF
>TRBJ2-7|TRBV11-3
CASSTSSRAGAVSEQYF
>TRBJ2-1|TRBV27
CASSLMGLAGANEQFF
>TRBJ2-6|TRBV18
CASSHKGRSGANVLTF
>TRBJ2-2|TRBV15
CATSKAGPGELFF
>TRBJ2-1|TRBV24-1
CATSDPLPRPGEEDEQFF
>TRBJ1-1|TRBV18
CASSPGTGGYMNTEAFF
>TRBJ1-1|TRBV4-3
CASSQDIDTEAFF
>TRBJ1-6|TRBV6-6
CASSPQGGNSPLHF
>TRBJ2-3|TRBV10-3
CAISDGTGPPPLHTDTQYF
>TRBJ2-5|TRBV2
CASSRDRGDQETQYF
>TRBJ2-2|TRBV3-1/TRBV3-2
CASSQDGAAKANTGELFF
>TRBJ2-3|TRBV5-1
CASSFGVMGTDTQYF
>TRBJ1-1|TRBV19
CASRDRVHTEAFF
>TRBJ2-2|TRBV7-8
CASSFPGTGVITGELFF
>TRBJ2-7|TRBV15
CATSRGGTGDSYEQYF
>TRBJ2-3|TRBV6-2/TRBV6-3
CASSSGSTDTQYF
>TRBJ1-5|TRBV3-1/TRBV3-2
CASSPDRLSNQPQHF
>TRBJ2-2|TRBV30
CAWTHLGGITGELFF
>TRBJ2-1|TRBV7-9
CASSFASGGNEQFF
>TRBJ1-5|TRBV6-2/TRBV6-3
CASSYHQIHQPQHF
>TRBJ2-3|TRBV27
CASNGQGFGTDTQYF
>TRBJ1-1|TRBV19
CASRLRDRGLVAEAFF
>TRBJ2-7|TRBV28
CAGGSGRSVEQYF
>TRBJ2-5|TRBV28
CASTGQGNQETQYF
>TRBJ2-3|TRBV5-1
CASRQGSDTQYF
>TRBJ1-1|TRBV18
CASSPGRRGAEAFF
>TRBJ1-1|TRBV7-9
CASRPGPTEAFF
>TRBJ1-2|TRBV27
CASSSASGGNYGYTF
>TRBJ2-1|TRBV20-1
CSASGGRAVLEQFF
>TRBJ2-1|TRBV11-1
CASSPLIEVEQFF
>TRBJ2-7|TRBV19
CASSTFTGATYEQYF
>TRBJ2-4|TRBV6-2/TRBV6-3
CASSYSRLAGEVKNIQYF
>TRBJ2-5|TRBV27
CASRDDGKGETQYF
>TRBJ2-7|TRBV7-9
CASSLGTSGGYEQYF